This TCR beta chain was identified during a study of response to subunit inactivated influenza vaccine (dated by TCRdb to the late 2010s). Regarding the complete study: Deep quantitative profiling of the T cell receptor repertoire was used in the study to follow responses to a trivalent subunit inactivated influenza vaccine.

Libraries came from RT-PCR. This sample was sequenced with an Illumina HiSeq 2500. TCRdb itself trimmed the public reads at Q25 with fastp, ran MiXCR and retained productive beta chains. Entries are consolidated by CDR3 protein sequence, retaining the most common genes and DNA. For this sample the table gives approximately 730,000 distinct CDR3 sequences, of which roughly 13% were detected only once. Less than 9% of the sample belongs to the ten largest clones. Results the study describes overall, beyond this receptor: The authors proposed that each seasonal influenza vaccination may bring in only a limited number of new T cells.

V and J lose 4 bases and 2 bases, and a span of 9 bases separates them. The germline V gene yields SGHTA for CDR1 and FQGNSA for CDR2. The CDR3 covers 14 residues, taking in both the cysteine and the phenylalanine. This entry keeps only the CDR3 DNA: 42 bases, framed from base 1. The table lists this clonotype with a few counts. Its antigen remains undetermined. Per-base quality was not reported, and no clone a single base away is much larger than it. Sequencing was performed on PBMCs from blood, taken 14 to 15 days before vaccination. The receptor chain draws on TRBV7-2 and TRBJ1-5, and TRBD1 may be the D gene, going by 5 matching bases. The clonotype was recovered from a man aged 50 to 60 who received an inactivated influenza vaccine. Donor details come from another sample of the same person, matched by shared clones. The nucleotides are TGTGCCAGCAGCTACCGGGACGGCAATCAGCCCCAGCATTTT. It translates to CASSYRDGNQPQHF.